These 21 T cell receptor beta chains came from one sample sequenced in a study of cytotoxic CD8 clonotypes in ibrutinib-treated CLL. Here immunoSEQ multiplex PCR was the method, and the copy in TCRdb shows in-frame clones only, minus some. The sample yields almost 250,000 clones, 70% seen once. The sequencing used PBMCs, collected after 24 months of ibrutinib treatment. The source is a human donor with chronic lymphocytic leukemia.

The chain carries TRBV9 and TRBJ1-1; 7 nucleotides match TRBD1. CDR1 SGDLS and CDR2 YYNGEE come from the germline V gene. This CDR3 region has 15 residues. V shed 0 bases, J shed 6 bases, and the junction held 8 bases outside the gene matches. CDR3 protein: CASSVGQGFFAEAFF. The CDR3 nucleotides read TGTGCCAGCAGCGTAGGACAGGGATTTTTTGCTGAAGCTTTCTTT. Looking up the rest from reference TRBV9 and TRBJ1-1 gives the full variable domain: DSGVTQTPKHLITATGQRVTLRCSPRSGDLSVYWYQQSLDQGLQFLIQYYNGEERAKGNILERFSAQQFPDLHSELNLSSLELGDSALYFCASSVGQGFFAEAFFGQGTRLTVV.

The gene calls are TRBV11-3 and TRBJ2-2; the D gene is possibly TRBD1 (5 bases). This CDR3 is built from 13 residues. Germline V CDR1 and CDR2: SGHNT, YENEEA. V dropped 5 bases and J dropped 7 bases, with 11 bases sitting between them. The CDR3 here is CASSHYRRGELFF. The CDR3 DNA is TGTGCCAGCAGCCACTACAGGCGCGGGGAGCTGTTTTTT.

The chain has TRBV10-3 and TRBJ2-5, with D perhaps being TRBD1 or TRBD2 (7 bases each). Germline V gene lookup returns CDR1 ENHRY and CDR2 SYGVKD. CDR3 size: 13 residues. Trimming pared 6 bases from V and 5 bases from J, leaving 13 bases between. CDR3 in DNA: TGTGCCATCAGCCGGCAGGGGGGGGAGACCCAGTACTTC. It translates to CAISRQGGETQYF.

The genes are TRBV10-3 and TRBJ2-7; maybe TRBD2 (5 bases). V was cut by 7 bases and J by 6 bases, with 10 bases left in between. CDR1 ENHRY and CDR2 SYGVKD come from the germline V gene. The CDR3 totals 11 residues. The CDR3 DNA is TGTGCCATCACCCGCGGGTCCGAGCAGTACTTC. It yields the protein CAITRGSEQYF.

This rearrangement joins TRBV5-1 to TRBJ2-1, with 10 bases fitting TRBD2. CDR3 length: 16 amino acids. Germline loops: CDR1 SGHRS, CDR2 YFSETQ. Losses at the gene ends were 4 bases for V and 7 bases for J; bases not matched to a gene: 11. The CDR3 region has the DNA TGCGCCAGCAGCATAGCCCCTAGCGGGAGTGGGAATGAGCAGTTCTTC. Its translation is CASSIAPSGSGNEQFF.

The J gene is TRBJ2-3, the V gene TRBV28; the D call may be TRBD1 or TRBD2 (5 bases each). Germline V lookup: CDR1 MDHEN, CDR2 SYDVKM. The V gene lost 4 bases and the J gene lost 5 bases, with 10 bases spanning the gap. This CDR3 is 13 amino acids long. The CDR3 loop is CASSSGHQDTQYF. CDR3 DNA: TGTGCCAGCAGTTCGGGGCACCAAGATACGCAGTATTTT. The complete variable domain, with remaining parts taken from reference TRBV28 and TRBJ2-3, reads DVKVTQSSRYLVKRTGEKVFLECVQDMDHENMFWYRQDPGLGLRLIYFSYDVKMKEKGDIPEGYSVSREKKERFSLILESASTNQTSMYLCASSSGHQDTQYFGPGTRLTVL.

This chain joins TRBV14 and TRBJ1-5; D perhaps matches TRBD1 (5 bases). Per the germline V gene, CDR1 is SGHDN and CDR2 is FVKESK. The V end was cut by 5 bases, the J end by 3 bases, with 8 bases between. The CDR3 covers 13 residues. In nucleotides, the CDR3 is TGTGCCAGCAGCTGGGGGGACAATCAGCCCCAGCATTTT. Encoded protein: CASSWGDNQPQHF.

In its sample, this clone was seen a few times. J is TRBJ1-5 and V is TRBV4-3; D perhaps matches TRBD1 (5 bases). The CDR3 sequence is 15 residues long. The V and J ends lost 0 bases and 0 bases respectively, with 6 bases between them. Germline CDR1 and CDR2: LGHNA and YSLEER. The CDR3 region is CASSQDGGSNQPQHF. Written as DNA, the CDR3 is TGCGCCAGCAGCCAAGATGGGGGTAGCAATCAGCCCCAGCATTTT.

A few counts support this clone. This chain links TRBV7-2 with TRBJ2-2; D not resolved. V gave up 0 bases and J gave up 8 bases, with 1 base separating them. The CDR3 runs to 11 residues. Germline CDR1 and CDR2: SGHTA and FQGNSA. The CDR3 loop is CASSLAGELFF. For the CDR3, the DNA is TGTGCCAGCAGCTTAGCTGGGGAGCTGTTTTTT.

The chain is built from TRBV18 and TRBJ2-5; D ambiguous. Germline lookup yields CDR1 KGHSH and CDR2 LQKENI. V was pared by 3 bases and J by 2 bases, with 13 bases between. This CDR3 region has 15 residues. CDR3 residues: CASSPSGFGQETQYF. CDR3 coding DNA: TGTGCCAGCTCACCGTCAGGTTTTGGGCAAGAGACCCAGTACTTC.

V and J are TRBV9 and TRBJ2-3; 13 bases map to TRBD2. The V and J ends lost 4 bases and 8 bases, in that order; junction bases with no gene match: 10. Germline CDR1 and CDR2: SGDLS and YYNGEE. This CDR3 comprises 16 residues. CDR3 protein: CASSSEGGLAGFTQYF. CDR3 DNA sequence: TGTGCCAGCAGCTCCGAGGGGGGACTAGCGGGATTTACGCAGTATTTT.

The chain joins TRBV9 to TRBJ2-3; D is tentatively TRBD1 or TRBD2 (5 bases each). This CDR3 spans 15 amino acids. Germline V gene sequence: CDR1 SGDLS, CDR2 YYNGEE. V dropped 3 bases and J dropped 2 bases, with 13 bases sitting between them. The CDR3 is CASSDRTLATDTQYF. Here the CDR3 DNA reads TGTGCCAGCAGCGACAGGACGCTAGCCACAGATACGCAGTATTTT. Looking up the rest from reference TRBV9 and TRBJ2-3 gives the full variable domain: DSGVTQTPKHLITATGQRVTLRCSPRSGDLSVYWYQQSLDQGLQFLIQYYNGEERAKGNILERFSAQQFPDLHSELNLSSLELGDSALYFCASSDRTLATDTQYFGPGTRLTVL.

This chain uses TRBV5-1 with TRBJ2-7; 8 bases line up with TRBD2. The CDR3 covers 14 residues. The germline V gene has CDR1 SGHRS and CDR2 YFSETQ. V was pared by 7 bases and J by 3 bases, with 9 bases of the junction left unmatched. The CDR3 coding sequence is TGCGCCAGCCGGCCGGGACTAGATTACTACGAGCAGTACTTC. Translated: CASRPGLDYYEQYF.

The chain joins TRBV4-3 to TRBJ2-7; D not certain. The CDR3 sequence is 13 residues long. CDR1 is LGHNA, CDR2 YSLEER, per germline. V lost 1 base, J lost 3 bases, and 7 bases lay in between. The CDR3 sequence is CASSQGQDYEQYF. Here the CDR3 DNA reads TGCGCCAGCAGCCAAGGGCAAGACTACGAGCAGTACTTC.

The rearrangement links TRBV29-1 to TRBJ2-2; perhaps TRBD1 as D (6 bases). Germline CDR1 reads SQVTM; CDR2 reads ANQGSEA. The CDR3 contains 16 residues. V lost 4 bases and J lost 6, with 21 bases in between. CDR3 nucleotide sequence: TGCAGCGTTGCAGGGATTACAGGGAAGAGTCCCGGGGAGCTGTTTTTT. Protein sequence: CSVAGITGKSPGELFF.

The rearrangement joins TRBV7-2 to TRBJ2-2; 7 bases align to TRBD2. CDR1 and CDR2 (germline): SGHTA, FQGNSA. The ends lost 5 bases at V and 4 bases at J; junction bases unmatched: 10. This CDR3 region has 16 residues. CDR3 coding DNA: TGTGCCAGCAGCCACTTAACTAGCGTGAGCACCGGGGAGCTGTTTTTT. Its translation: CASSHLTSVSTGELFF.

V is TRBV9 and J is TRBJ1-2; a possible D gene is TRBD1 (5 bases). This CDR3 is 11 amino acids long. Germline CDR1 and CDR2: SGDLS and YYNGEE. Trimming left V 7 bases short and J 8 bases short, with 12 bases between. CDR3 region: CASATGTGYTF. The DNA of the CDR3 is TGTGCCAGCGCAACCGGGACCGGCTACACCTTC.

This clone was seen more than once but under ten times. This rearrangement joins TRBV6-5 to TRBJ1-2, with D perhaps TRBD1 (6 bases). Trimming stripped 4 bases from V and 4 bases from J, with 19 bases between. Germline V gene lookup returns CDR1 MNHEY and CDR2 SVGAGI. CDR3 length equals 16 residues. As DNA, the CDR3 is TGTGCCAGCAGTTCGGCCTCGACAGGTGATACCTATGGCTACACCTTC. Translation gives CASSSASTGDTYGYTF.

V usage is TRBV28 and J usage is TRBJ2-7, with 9 bases identical to TRBD1. The CDR3 runs to 15 residues. Germline V gene sequence: CDR1 MDHEN, CDR2 SYDVKM. Trimming took 3 bases from V and 6 from J; bases not matched to a gene: 9. This CDR3 reads CASSLLGQGSLEQYF. DNA for the CDR3: TGTGCCAGCAGTTTGTTGGGACAGGGTTCCCTCGAGCAGTACTTC.

The chain couples TRBV5-1 to TRBJ2-7; 7 nucleotides match TRBD1. J lost 3 bases, V lost 0 bases, and 6 bases had no gene match. Germline-derived CDR1 and CDR2 are SGHRS and YFSETQ. This CDR3 contains 15 residues. For the CDR3, the DNA is TGCGCCAGCAGCTTGGGGGGGACAGAAATCTACGAGCAGTACTTC. Translated: CASSLGGTEIYEQYF.

The chain has TRBV7-9 and TRBJ2-7; 7 bases agree with TRBD2. Germline V gene data show CDR1 as SEHNR and CDR2 as FQNEAQ (reference sequence). This CDR3 has 15 residues. The V and J ends lost 5 bases and 4 bases, in that order; junction bases with no gene match: 11. The CDR3 here is CASSRGSSPSYEQYF. DNA of the CDR3: TGTGCCAGCAGCCGCGGGAGCAGTCCATCGTACGAGCAGTACTTC. Full variable domain (rest looked up from reference TRBV7-9 and TRBJ2-7): DTGVSQNPRHKITKRGQNVTFRCDPISEHNRLYWYRQTLGQGPEFLTYFQNEAQLEKSRLLSDRFSAERPKGSFSTLEIQRTEQGDSAMYLCASSRGSSPSYEQYFGPGTRLTVT.